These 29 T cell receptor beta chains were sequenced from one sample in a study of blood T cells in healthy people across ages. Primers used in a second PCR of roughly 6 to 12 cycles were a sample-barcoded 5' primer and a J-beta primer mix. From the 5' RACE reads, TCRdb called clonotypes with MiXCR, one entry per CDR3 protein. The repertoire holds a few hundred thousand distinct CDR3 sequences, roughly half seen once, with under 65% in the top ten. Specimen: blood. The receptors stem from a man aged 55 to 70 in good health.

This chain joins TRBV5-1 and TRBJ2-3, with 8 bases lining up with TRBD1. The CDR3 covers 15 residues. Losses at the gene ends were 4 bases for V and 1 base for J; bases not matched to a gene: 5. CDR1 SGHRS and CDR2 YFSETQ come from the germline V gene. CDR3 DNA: TGCGCCAGCAGCCGTATGACAGGGGGCACAGATACGCAGTATTTT. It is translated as CASSRMTGGTDTQYF.

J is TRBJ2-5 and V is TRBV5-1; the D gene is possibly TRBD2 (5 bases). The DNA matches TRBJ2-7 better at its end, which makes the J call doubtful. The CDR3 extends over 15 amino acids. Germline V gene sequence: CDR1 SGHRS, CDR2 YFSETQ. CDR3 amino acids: CASSFRPGMAYEQYF. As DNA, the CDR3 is TGCGCCAGCAGCTTCCGACCGGGAATGGCCTACGAGCAGTACTTC.

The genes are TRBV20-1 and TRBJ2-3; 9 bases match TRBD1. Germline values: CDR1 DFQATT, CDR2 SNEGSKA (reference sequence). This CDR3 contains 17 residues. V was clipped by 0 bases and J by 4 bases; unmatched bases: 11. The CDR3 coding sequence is TGCAGTGCTAGAGATTCTGGAGGGACAGGGTTCGCAGATACGCAGTATTTT. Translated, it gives CSARDSGGTGFADTQYF.

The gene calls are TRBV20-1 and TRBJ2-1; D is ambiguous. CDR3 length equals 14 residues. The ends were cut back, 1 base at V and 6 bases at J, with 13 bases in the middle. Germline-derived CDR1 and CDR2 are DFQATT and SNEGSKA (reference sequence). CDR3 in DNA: TGCAGTGCTAGAGCCCCCGATACCCGCAATGAGCAGTTCTTC. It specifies CSARAPDTRNEQFF.

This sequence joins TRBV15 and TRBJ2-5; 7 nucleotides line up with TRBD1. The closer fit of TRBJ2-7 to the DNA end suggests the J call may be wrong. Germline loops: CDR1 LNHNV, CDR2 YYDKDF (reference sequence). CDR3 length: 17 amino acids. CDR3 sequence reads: CATSRDLAYDRAHEQYF. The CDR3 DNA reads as TGTGCCACCAGCAGAGATCTCGCTTACGACAGGGCCCACGAGCAGTACTTC.

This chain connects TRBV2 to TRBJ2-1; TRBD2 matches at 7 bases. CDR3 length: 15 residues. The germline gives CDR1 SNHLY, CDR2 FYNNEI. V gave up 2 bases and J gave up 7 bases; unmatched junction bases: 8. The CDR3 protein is CASSERVGGFNEQFF. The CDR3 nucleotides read TGTGCCAGCAGTGAAAGGGTGGGAGGGTTTAATGAGCAGTTCTTC.

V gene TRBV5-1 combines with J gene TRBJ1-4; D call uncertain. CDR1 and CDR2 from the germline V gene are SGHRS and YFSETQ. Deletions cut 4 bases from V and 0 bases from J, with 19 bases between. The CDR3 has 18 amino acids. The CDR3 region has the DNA TGCGCCAGCAGCCCTAAGACCGGAACTCCCTCAACTAATGAAAAACTGTTTTTT. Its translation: CASSPKTGTPSTNEKLFF.

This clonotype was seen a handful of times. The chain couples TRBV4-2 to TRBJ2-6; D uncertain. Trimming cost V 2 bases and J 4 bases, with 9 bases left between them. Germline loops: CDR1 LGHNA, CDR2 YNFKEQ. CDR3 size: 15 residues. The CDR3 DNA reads TGTGCCAGCAGCCAACCGCTATCGGGGGCCAACGTCCTGACTTTC. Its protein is CASSQPLSGANVLTF.

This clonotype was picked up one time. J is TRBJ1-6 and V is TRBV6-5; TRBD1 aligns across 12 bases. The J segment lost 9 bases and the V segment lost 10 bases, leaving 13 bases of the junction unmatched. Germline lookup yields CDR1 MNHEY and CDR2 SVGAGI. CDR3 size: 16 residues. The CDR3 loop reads CATVRGGTGGSSPLHF. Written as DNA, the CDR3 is TGTGCCACGGTGCGGGGGGGGACAGGGGGCAGTTCACCCCTCCACTTT.

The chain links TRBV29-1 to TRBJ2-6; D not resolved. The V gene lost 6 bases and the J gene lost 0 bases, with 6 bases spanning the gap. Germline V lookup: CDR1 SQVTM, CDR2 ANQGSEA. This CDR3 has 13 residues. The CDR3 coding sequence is TGCAGCGTCCCAGACTCTGGGGCCAACGTCCTGACTTTC. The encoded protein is CSVPDSGANVLTF.

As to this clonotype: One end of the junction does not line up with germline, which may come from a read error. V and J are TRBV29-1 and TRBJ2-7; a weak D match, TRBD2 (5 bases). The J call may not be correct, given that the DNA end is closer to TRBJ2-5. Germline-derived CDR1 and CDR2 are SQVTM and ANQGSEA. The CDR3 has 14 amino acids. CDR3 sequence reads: CSAEPGSVGGTQYF. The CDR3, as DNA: TGCAGCGCTGAACCGGGGTCTGTTGGCGGGACCCAGTACTTC.

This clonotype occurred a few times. As DNA, the CDR3 is TGTGCCAGCAGCCTCTCAGGGATCGATTACTACAATGAGCAGTTCTTC. Translated, it gives CASSLSGIDYYNEQFF. The J gene is TRBJ2-1, the V gene TRBV7-9; perhaps TRBD1 as D (5 bases). There are 16 residues in the CDR3. The germline V and J ends were trimmed by 5 bases and 3 bases, with 17 bases remaining between them. Germline V gives CDR1 SEHNR, CDR2 FQNEAQ (reference sequence).

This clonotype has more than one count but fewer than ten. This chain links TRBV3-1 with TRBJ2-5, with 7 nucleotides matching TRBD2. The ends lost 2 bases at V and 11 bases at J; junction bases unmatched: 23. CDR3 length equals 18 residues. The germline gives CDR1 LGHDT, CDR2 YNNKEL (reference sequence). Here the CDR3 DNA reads TGTGCCAGCAGCCAAAACCGAAACGCCGGGACTAATGGGTATGAGCAGTACTTC. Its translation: CASSQNRNAGTNGYEQYF.

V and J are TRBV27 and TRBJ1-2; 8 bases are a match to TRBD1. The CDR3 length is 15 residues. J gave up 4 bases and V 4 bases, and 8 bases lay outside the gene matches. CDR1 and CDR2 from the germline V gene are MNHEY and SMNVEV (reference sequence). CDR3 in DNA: TGTGCCAGCAGTTGGGACAGGAACTTTATCTATGGCTACACCTTC. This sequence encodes CASSWDRNFIYGYTF.

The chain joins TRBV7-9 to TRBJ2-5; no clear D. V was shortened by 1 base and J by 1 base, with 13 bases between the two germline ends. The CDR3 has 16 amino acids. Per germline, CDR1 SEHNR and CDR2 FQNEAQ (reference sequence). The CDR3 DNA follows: TGTGCCAGCAGCTTAGTAGGCGGCTCCTTCCAAGAGACCCAGTACTTC. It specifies CASSLVGGSFQETQYF.

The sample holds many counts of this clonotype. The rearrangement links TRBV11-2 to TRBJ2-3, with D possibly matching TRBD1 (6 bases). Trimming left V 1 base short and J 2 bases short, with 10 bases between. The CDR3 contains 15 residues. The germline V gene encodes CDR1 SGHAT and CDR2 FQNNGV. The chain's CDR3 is CASSLVTGTTDTQYF. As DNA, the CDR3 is TGTGCCAGCAGCTTAGTTACAGGGACCACAGATACGCAGTATTTT.

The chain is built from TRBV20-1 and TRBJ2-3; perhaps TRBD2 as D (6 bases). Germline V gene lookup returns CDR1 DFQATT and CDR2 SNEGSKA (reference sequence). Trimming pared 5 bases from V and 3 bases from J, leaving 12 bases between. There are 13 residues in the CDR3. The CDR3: CSALTSKTDTQYF. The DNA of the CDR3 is TGCAGTGCTCTGACTAGTAAAACAGATACGCAGTATTTT.

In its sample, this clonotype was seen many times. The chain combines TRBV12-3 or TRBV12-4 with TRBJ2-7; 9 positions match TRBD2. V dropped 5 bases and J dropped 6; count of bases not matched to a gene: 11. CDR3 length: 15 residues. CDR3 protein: CASSPLAGGEPEQYF. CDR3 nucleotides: TGTGCCAGCAGTCCCCTGGCGGGAGGGGAACCCGAGCAGTACTTC.

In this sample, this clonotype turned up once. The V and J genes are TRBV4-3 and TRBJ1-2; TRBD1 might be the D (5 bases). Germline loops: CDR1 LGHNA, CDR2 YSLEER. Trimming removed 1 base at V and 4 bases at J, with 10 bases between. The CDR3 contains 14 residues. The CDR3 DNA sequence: TGCGCCAGCAGCCAAGTAGACAGCTTCTATGGCTACACCTTC. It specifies CASSQVDSFYGYTF.

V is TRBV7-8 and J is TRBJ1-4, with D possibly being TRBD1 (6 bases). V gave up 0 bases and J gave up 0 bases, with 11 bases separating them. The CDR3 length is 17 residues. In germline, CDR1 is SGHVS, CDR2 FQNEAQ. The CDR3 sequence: CASSLAQGRPTNEKLFF. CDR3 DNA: TGTGCCAGCAGCTTAGCGCAGGGGCGGCCAACTAATGAAAAACTGTTTTTT.

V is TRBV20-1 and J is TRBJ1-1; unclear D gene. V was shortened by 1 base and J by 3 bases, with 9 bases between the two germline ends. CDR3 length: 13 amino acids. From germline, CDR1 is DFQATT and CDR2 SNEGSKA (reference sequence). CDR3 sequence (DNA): TGCAGTGCTAGAGCTGGTACGGACACTGAAGCTTTCTTT. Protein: CSARAGTDTEAFF.

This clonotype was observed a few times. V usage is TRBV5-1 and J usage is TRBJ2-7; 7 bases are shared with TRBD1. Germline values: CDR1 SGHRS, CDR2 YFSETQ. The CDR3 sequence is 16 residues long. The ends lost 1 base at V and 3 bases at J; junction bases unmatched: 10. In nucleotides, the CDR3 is TGCGCCAGCAGCTTGAGCTGGGACAGCAGATACTACGAGCAGTACTTC. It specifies CASSLSWDSRYYEQYF.

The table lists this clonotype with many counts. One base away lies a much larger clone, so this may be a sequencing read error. The CDR3 DNA follows: TGCAGCGTTGAGAAGGAGGGATCCCGCTCTGGGGCCAACGTCCTGACTTTC. Protein: CSVEKEGSRSGANVLTF. This chain joins TRBV29-1 and TRBJ2-6; tentative D call: TRBD2 (6 bases). V lost 3 bases to trimming and J lost 0 bases, with 15 bases between them. The CDR3 length is 17 residues. Germline values: CDR1 SQVTM, CDR2 ANQGSEA.

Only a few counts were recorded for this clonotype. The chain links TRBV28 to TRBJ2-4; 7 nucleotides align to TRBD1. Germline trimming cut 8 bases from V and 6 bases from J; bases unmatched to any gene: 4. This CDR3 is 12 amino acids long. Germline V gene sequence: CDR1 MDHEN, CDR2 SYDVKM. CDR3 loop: CASAGGVNIQYF. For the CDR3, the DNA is TGTGCCAGCGCAGGGGGAGTAAACATTCAGTACTTC.

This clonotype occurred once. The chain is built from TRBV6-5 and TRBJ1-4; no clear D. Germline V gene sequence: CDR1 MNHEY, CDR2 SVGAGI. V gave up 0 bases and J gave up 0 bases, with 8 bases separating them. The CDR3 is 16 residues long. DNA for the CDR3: TGTGCCAGCAGTTACTCCGTACTTGCAACTAATGAAAAACTGTTTTTT. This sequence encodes CASSYSVLATNEKLFF.

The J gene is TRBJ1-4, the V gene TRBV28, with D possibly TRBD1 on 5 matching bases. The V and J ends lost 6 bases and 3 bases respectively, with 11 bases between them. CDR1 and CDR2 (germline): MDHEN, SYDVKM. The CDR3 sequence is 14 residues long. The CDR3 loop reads CASRWGRANEKLFF. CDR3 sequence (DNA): TGTGCCAGCAGGTGGGGGAGAGCTAATGAAAAACTGTTTTTT.

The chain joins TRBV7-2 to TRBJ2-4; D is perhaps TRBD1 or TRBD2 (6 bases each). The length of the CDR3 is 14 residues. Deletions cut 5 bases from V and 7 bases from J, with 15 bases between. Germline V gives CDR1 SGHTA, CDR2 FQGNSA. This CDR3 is CASSTSGAGNIQYF. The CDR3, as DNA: TGTGCCAGCAGCACCTCGGGGGCTGGGAACATTCAGTACTTC.

In nucleotides, the CDR3 is TGTGCCAGCAGTGAAGGTCAGGGGGATTGGAGCACAGATACGCAGTATTTT. Its protein is CASSEGQGDWSTDTQYF. The chain couples TRBV25-1 to TRBJ2-3; 7 bases match TRBD1. V gave up 2 bases and J gave up 0 bases; unmatched junction bases: 8. Looked up from germline, CDR1 is MGHDK and CDR2 is SYGVNS. The CDR3 is made up of 17 amino acids.

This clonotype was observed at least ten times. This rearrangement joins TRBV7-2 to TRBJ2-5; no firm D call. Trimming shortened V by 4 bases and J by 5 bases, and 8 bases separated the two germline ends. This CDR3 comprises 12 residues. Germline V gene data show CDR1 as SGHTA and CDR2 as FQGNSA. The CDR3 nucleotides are TGTGCCAGCAGCTGGCATAGGGAGACCCAGTACTTC. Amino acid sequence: CASSWHRETQYF.